The clone carrying this T cell receptor beta chain was detected a few times. The antigen remains undetermined. Amplification of TCR beta CDR3 regions was performed using RNA transcripts as template. When the TCR CDR3 underwent first-round RT-PCR, the HTBI primer set was used. TCRdb fed the multiplex PCR reads into MiXCR, producing one record per CDR3 protein. This repertoire shows a few hundred thousand distinct CDR3 sequences, approximately 18% found once; its top ten account for approximately 35%. This sample stems from a study of T cells in Graves' hyperthyroidism and ophthalmopathy. About the research overall: Before treatment of any kind, peripheral blood was taken at initial diagnosis. Study-wide results and limits: The model made its ophthalmopathy prediction, and onset followed a median about 5.9 months later.

The junction had 11 bases not matched to a gene; V was cut back by 6 bases and J by 9 bases. This CDR3 spans 15 amino acids. The source of the PBMCs was approximately 10 ml of fresh peripheral blood. The V gene is TRBV12-3 or TRBV12-4, the J gene TRBJ1-6; 7 bases map to TRBD1. This receptor was taken from a man aged 50-60 years with Graves' ophthalmopathy. Sequences were obtained from blood. The DNA for the CDR3 is TGTGCCAGCAGATCCCGGACAGGCCCTGGTTCACCCCTCCACTTT. Amino acid sequence: CASRSRTGPGSPLHF.